Shown below are 7 T cell receptor beta chains from a single sample sequenced in a study of shared clonotypes between healthy human individuals. The method was immunoSEQ multiplex PCR; TCRdb's version includes in-frame clones alone and lacks a portion of them. The sample yields around 2.5 million clones, approximately 93% seen once. The sample comprised naive CD4+ T cells from PBMCs. Specified subset: CD45RA+ positively selected. The receptors shown here come from a man aged 18 to 29 in good health. Some clones in this sample may be carry-over from other donors' samples.

V usage is TRBV29-1 and J usage is TRBJ1-1; a possible D gene is TRBD1 (5 bases). Deletions cut 6 bases from V and 5 bases from J, with 16 bases between. The CDR3 has 13 amino acids. Germline V gives CDR1 SQVTM, CDR2 ANQGSEA. For the CDR3, the DNA is TGCAGCGTACTAAGACAGCATACAACTGAAGCTTTCTTT. It yields the protein CSVLRQHTTEAFF.

The gene calls are TRBV6-5 and TRBJ2-7, with 7 bases matching TRBD1. CDR1 and CDR2 (germline): MNHEY, SVGAGI. V lost 6 bases and J lost 3; bases outside the gene matches: 8. The CDR3 is 14 amino acids. CDR3 amino acids: CASRKTTGNYEQYF. The CDR3 coding sequence is TGTGCCAGCAGAAAAACGACAGGGAACTACGAGCAGTACTTC.

The chain has TRBV5-1 and TRBJ1-4, with a weak D call TRBD1 (5 bases). Germline V gene sequence: CDR1 SGHRS, CDR2 YFSETQ. There are 17 residues in the CDR3. V gave up 2 bases and J gave up 5 bases, with 19 bases separating them. CDR3 sequence reads: CASSFEGHRTTNEKLFF. Here the CDR3 DNA reads TGCGCCAGCAGCTTCGAAGGACACCGGACGACAAATGAAAAACTGTTTTTT.

This rearrangement joins TRBV11-2 to TRBJ2-5; tentatively, D is TRBD2 (6 bases). CDR3 length equals 17 residues. V shed 6 bases and J shed 9 bases, with 29 bases lying between them. The germline V gene encodes CDR1 SGHAT and CDR2 FQNNGV. DNA of the CDR3: TGTGCCAGCAGATCCAGCGGAGGGGCCGCCGTGTGGAGGCCCCAGTACTTC. Protein sequence: CASRSSGGAAVWRPQYF.

DNA for the CDR3: TGTGCCAGCAGGGGACTAGTTGGCGGGGAGCTGTTTTTT. Encoded protein: CASRGLVGGELFF. The V and J genes are TRBV7-9 and TRBJ2-2; 8 nucleotides agree with TRBD2. The CDR3 contains 13 residues. V lost 6 bases and J lost 7; bases outside the gene matches: 4. Germline values: CDR1 SEHNR, CDR2 FQNEAQ (reference sequence).

V and J are TRBV30 and TRBJ1-3, with no clear D. Germline V gives CDR1 GTSNPN, CDR2 SVGIG (reference sequence). The CDR3 is made up of 14 amino acids. Trimming left V 3 bases short and J 0 bases short, with 9 bases between. The CDR3, as DNA: TGTGCCTGGAGCCCGGGGTTCTCTGGAAACACCATATATTTT. Amino acids: CAWSPGFSGNTIYF.

This chain links TRBV5-4 with TRBJ1-5; tentative D call: TRBD1 (5 bases). V shed 3 bases and J shed 3 bases, with 13 bases lying between them. The CDR3 is made up of 15 amino acids. CDR1 and CDR2 from the germline V gene are SGHNT and YYREEE (reference sequence). The CDR3, as DNA: TGTGCCAGCAGCTCCGGCGGGGGATCCAATCAGCCCCAGCATTTT. Its translation: CASSSGGGSNQPQHF.